This T cell receptor beta chain stems from a study of cytomegalovirus exposure and HLA in healthy donors. The CDR3 is 13 amino acids. Per germline, CDR1 SGDLS and CDR2 YYNGEE. V was cut by 0 bases and J by 10 bases, with 8 bases left in between. The PCR used 60 Vbeta and 13 Jbeta primers. Sequenced by immunoSEQ multiplex PCR; TCRdb stores in-frame clones only, minus some. The profile shows 150,000 or so clones, 75% of them singletons. The gene calls are TRBV9 and TRBJ1-6, with D possibly matching TRBD1 (5 bases). The receptor comes from a female donor in good health and CMV-seronegative. Sequenced: PBMCs. The CDR3 region has the DNA TGTGCCAGCAGCGTAGGGGGGGGGTCACCCCTCCACTTT. The encoded protein is CASSVGGGSPLHF.